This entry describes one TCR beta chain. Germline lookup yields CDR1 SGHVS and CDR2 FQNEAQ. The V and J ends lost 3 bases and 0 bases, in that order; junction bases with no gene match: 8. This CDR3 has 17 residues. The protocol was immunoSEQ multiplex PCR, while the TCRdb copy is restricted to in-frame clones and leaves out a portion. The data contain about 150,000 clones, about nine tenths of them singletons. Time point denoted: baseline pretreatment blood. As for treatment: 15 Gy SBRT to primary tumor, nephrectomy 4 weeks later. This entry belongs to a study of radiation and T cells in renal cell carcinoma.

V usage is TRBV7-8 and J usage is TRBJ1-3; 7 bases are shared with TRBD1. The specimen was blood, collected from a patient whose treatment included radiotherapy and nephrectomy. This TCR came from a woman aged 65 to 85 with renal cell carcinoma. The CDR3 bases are TGTGCCAGCAGCTTCGTGGACAGGATACGCTCTGGAAACACCATATATTTT. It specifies CASSFVDRIRSGNTIYF.